The 3 T cell receptor beta chains in this list originate from one sample, sequenced in a study of breast tumors, draining lymph nodes, adjacent tissues. The lymph nodes were axillary draining lymph nodes from breast cancer patients. MiXCR, run by TCRdb on the multiplex PCR reads, gives a single entry per CDR3 protein. The sample carries fewer than 150,000 distinct CDR3 sequences, over 20% recorded once. The sequencing input was axillary lymph node tissue. All receptors derive from a female donor with breast cancer. Some clones in this sample may be carry-over from other donors' samples.

This clonotype was observed many times. The genes are TRBV4-1 and TRBJ2-2; 7 nucleotides align to TRBD1. V shed 1 base, J shed 0 bases, and the junction held 8 bases outside the gene matches. CDR3 length equals 18 residues. CDR1 and CDR2 from the germline V gene are MGHRA and YSYEKL. CDR3 nucleotides: TGCGCCAGCAGCCAAGGATGGGACAGCTCCACGAACACCGGGGAGCTGTTTTTT. Protein: CASSQGWDSSTNTGELFF.

Turning to this clonotype: With a much larger clone just one base away, this may be a read error. This chain links TRBV2 with TRBJ2-1; TRBD2 agrees at 12 bases. The ends lost 6 bases at V and 6 bases at J; junction bases unmatched: 9. This CDR3 comprises 16 residues. From germline, CDR1 is SNHLY and CDR2 FYNNEI. Here the CDR3 reads CASSLRQLAGGNEQFF. In DNA, the CDR3 is TGTGCCAGCAGCCTAAGGCAACTAGCGGGAGGCAATGAGCAGTTCTTC.

At least ten counts were recorded for this clonotype. J is TRBJ2-7 and V is TRBV20-1; D is unclear. The CDR3 contains 10 residues. Trimming took 6 bases from V and 5 from J, leaving 8 bases between them. Looked up from germline, CDR1 is DFQATT and CDR2 is SNEGSKA (reference sequence). The DNA of the CDR3 is TGCAGTGCCGTACGGAACGAGCAGTACTTC. Protein: CSAVRNEQYF.